This T cell receptor (beta chain) is from a study of CD8 T cells in ankylosing spondylitis. As for this clonotype: The antigen remains undetermined.

Library preparation for TCR beta used quantitative 5'-RACE with molecular barcodes. Each CDR3 protein is one row after TCRdb ran MiXCR on the 5' RACE reads. The profile shows about 210,000 distinct CDR3 sequences, 6% to 8.5% of them singletons. Study results and caveats: CD8+ by phenotype, disease-linked clones were relatively rare in peripheral blood. About 8 highly homologous variants made up a TCR beta motif that seemed to typify ankylosing spondylitis blood.

This CDR3 has 13 residues. CDR1 is SGHVS and CDR2 is FNYEAQ in the germline V gene. V shed 5 bases and J shed 5 bases, with 13 bases lying between them. The sequence was obtained from a male donor with ankylosing spondylitis. The sequenced material came from blood, either unsorted or a sorted T cell fraction (not recorded which). The V and J genes are TRBV7-6 and TRBJ2-7; D possibly corresponds to TRBD2 (5 bases). The DNA of the CDR3 is TGTGCCAGCAGCCCCGACGGGGTGCACGAGCAGTACTTC. It specifies CASSPDGVHEQYF.